This TCR beta chain comes out of a study of circulating and synovial CD4+ cells in juvenile arthritis. Germline V CDR1 and CDR2: MNHEY, SVGAGI. With 0 bases removed from V and 5 bases from J, the gap between germline ends came to 16 bases. The CDR3 sequence is 16 residues long. With regard to this clone: What it binds is not known.

The assay was immunoSEQ multiplex PCR, and TCRdb's table has in-frame clones only and misses some. Among tens of thousands of clones, around 95% were seen once, and the ten largest hold less than 0.2%. Study-wide points: The pathogenic-like versus bulk T cell difference escaped Vbeta family analysis. Diversity here was lower than in bulk blood CD4 cells. These blood cells shared more CDR3 sequences with synovium than bulk blood.

The rearrangement uses TRBV6-5 and TRBJ1-1; D ambiguous. The specimen sequenced was CD4+ T cells from blood. This TCR was recovered from a human donor with juvenile idiopathic arthritis. The CDR3 reads CASSYSSQRPGTEAFF. The CDR3 nucleotides read TGTGCCAGCAGTTACTCGAGTCAGCGACCCGGGACTGAAGCTTTCTTT.